A selection of T cell receptor beta chains follows, all from one sample in a study of blood T cell repertoires in COVID-19. The data were produced by immunoSEQ multiplex PCR, yet TCRdb's version contains in-frame clones alone and is incomplete. The sample includes fewer than 200,000 clones, 70% to 90% of them seen just once. Sequencing was done on a sample of peripheral blood. All receptors derive from a man aged 40-50 years with active or convalescent COVID-19. Both conserved end residues are part of each CDR3. D genes are given only for firm matches.

J,V,D,DNA,CDR3
TRBJ1-2,TRBV19,.,TGTGCCAGTAGTCCCCCCGGGGGAGGCTACACCTTC,CASSPPGGGYTF
TRBJ2-5,TRBV6-1,TRBD1,TGTGCCAGCAGTGAAAGGTCGGACAGGGAAGAGACCCAGTACTTC,CASSERSDREETQYF
TRBJ1-1,TRBV30,.,TGTGCCTGGGGGAACCCTGTACTTGAAGCTTTCTTT,CAWGNPVLEAFF
TRBJ1-4,TRBV6-1,TRBD1,TGTGCCAGCAGTGACGGGACAGGGGTTTACGAAAAACTGTTTTTT,CASSDGTGVYEKLFF
TRBJ2-2,TRBV7-2,TRBD2,TGTGCCAGCAGCTTATCGGAGCGGGAGAAACACCGGGGAGCTGTTTTT,CASSLSEREKHRGAVF
TRBJ1-1,TRBV11-3,.,TGTGCCAGCAGCTTAAAAGGGGGTACTGAAGCTTTCTTT,CASSLKGGTEAFF
TRBJ2-3,TRBV29-1,.,TGCAGCGTTGATTGGGGCCGACCCGGCACAGATACGCAGTATTTT,CSVDWGRPGTDTQYF
TRBJ1-1,TRBV2,.,TGTGCCAGCAGTGAGGGGAGGTCCATGAACACTGAAGCTTTCTTT,CASSEGRSMNTEAFF
TRBJ1-1,TRBV28,.,TGTGCCAGCAGTCCGCCACAGCAGAACACTGAAGCTTTCTTT,CASSPPQQNTEAFF
TRBJ2-5,TRBV30,TRBD2,TGTGCCTGGAGTGTACACGGCGGGGGGGCCCTCCCAGAGACCCAGTACTTC,CAWSVHGGGALPETQYF
TRBJ1-1,TRBV6-2/TRBV6-3,TRBD1,TGTGCCAGCAGTTTGACAGGGGGGGTCACTGAAGCTTTCTTT,CASSLTGGVTEAFF
TRBJ1-6,TRBV18,TRBD1,TGTGCCAGCTCACTTGGGACAGGGGCCTATAATTCACCCCTCCACTTT,CASSLGTGAYNSPLHF
TRBJ2-7,TRBV18,TRBD2,TGTGCCAGCTCACCCCCTAGCGGCACCTACGAGCAGTACTTC,CASSPPSGTYEQYF
TRBJ2-5,TRBV5-1,.,TGCGCCAGCAACCCTACGGGGTCCCAGGAGACCCAGTACTTC,CASNPTGSQETQYF
TRBJ1-2,TRBV4-1,.,TGCGCCAGCAGCCAAGAGACACAGCTTGGCTACACCTTC,CASSQETQLGYTF